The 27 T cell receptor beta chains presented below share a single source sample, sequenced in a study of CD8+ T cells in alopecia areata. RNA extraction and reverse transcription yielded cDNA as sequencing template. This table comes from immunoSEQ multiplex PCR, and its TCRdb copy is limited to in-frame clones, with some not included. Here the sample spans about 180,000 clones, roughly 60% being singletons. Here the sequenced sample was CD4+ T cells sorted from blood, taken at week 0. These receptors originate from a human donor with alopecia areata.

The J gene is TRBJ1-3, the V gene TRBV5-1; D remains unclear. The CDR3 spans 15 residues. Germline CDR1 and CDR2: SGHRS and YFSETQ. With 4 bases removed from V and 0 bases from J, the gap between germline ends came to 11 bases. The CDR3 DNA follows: TGCGCCAGCAGCCAAGACAACTTCTCTGGAAACACCATATATTTT. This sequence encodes CASSQDNFSGNTIYF.

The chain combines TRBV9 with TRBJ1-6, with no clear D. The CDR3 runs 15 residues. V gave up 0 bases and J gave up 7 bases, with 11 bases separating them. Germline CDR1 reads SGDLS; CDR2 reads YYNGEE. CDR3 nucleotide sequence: TGTGCCAGCAGCGTAGGTACGGGTGGAAATTCACCCCTCCACTTT. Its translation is CASSVGTGGNSPLHF.

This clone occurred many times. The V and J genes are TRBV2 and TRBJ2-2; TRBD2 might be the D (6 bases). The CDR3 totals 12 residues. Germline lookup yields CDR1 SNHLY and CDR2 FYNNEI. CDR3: CARRVNTGELFF. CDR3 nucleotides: TGTGCGAGGAGGGTGAACACCGGGGAGCTGTTTTTT.

The CDR3 DNA reads TGTGCCATCAGTGAGGCTCAGGGTCCCCAGCATTTT. Residues: CAISEAQGPQHF. This sequence joins TRBV10-3 and TRBJ1-5, with D maybe TRBD1 (5 bases). CDR1 and CDR2 from the germline V gene are ENHRY and SYGVKD. The CDR3 runs 12 residues. With 2 bases removed from V and 10 bases from J, the gap between germline ends came to 9 bases.

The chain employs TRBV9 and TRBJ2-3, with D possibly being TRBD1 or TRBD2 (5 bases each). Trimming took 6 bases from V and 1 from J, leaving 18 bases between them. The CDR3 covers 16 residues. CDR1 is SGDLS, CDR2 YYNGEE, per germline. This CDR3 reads CASIRMCGGGTDTQYF. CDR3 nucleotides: TGTGCCAGCATCCGTATGTGTGGGGGTGGCACAGATACGCAGTATTTT.

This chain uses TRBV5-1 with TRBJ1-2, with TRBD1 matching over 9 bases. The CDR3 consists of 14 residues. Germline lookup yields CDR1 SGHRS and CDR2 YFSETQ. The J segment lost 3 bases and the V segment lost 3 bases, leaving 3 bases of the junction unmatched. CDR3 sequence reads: CASSWDRADYGYTF. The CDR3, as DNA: TGCGCCAGCAGCTGGGACAGGGCTGACTATGGCTACACCTTC.

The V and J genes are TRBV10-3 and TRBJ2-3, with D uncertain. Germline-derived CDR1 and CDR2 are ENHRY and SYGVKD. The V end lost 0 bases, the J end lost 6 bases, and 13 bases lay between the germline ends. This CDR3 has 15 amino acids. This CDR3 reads CAISESSARSDTQYF. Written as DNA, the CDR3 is TGTGCCATCAGTGAGTCCTCGGCTAGATCGGATACGCAGTATTTT.

CDR3 DNA sequence: TGTGCCAGCGCCCGGGGGCAGGCTATCTACGAGCAGTACTTC. It codes for CASARGQAIYEQYF. The chain combines TRBV28 with TRBJ2-7, with D possibly being TRBD1 or TRBD2 (6 bases each). The CDR3 has 14 residues. Deletions cut 8 bases from V and 3 bases from J, with 17 bases between. From germline, CDR1 is MDHEN and CDR2 SYDVKM.

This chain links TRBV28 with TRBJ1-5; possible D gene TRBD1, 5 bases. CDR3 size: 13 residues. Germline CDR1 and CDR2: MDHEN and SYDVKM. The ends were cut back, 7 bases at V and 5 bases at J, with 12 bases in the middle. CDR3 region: CASKGTGYQPQHF. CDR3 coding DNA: TGTGCCAGCAAAGGGACCGGGTATCAGCCCCAGCATTTT.

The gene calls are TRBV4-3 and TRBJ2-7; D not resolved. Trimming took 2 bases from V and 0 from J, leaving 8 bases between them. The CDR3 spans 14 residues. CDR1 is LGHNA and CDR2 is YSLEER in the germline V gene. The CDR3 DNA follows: TGCGCCAGCAGCCAAACACCAACCTCCTACGAGCAGTACTTC. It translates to CASSQTPTSYEQYF.

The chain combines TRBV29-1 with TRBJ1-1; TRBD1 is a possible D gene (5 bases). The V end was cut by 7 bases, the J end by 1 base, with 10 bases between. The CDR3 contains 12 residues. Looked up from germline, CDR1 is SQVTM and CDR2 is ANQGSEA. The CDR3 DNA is TGCAGCGCCAGGGAGCGGAACACTGAAGCTTTCTTT. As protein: CSARERNTEAFF.

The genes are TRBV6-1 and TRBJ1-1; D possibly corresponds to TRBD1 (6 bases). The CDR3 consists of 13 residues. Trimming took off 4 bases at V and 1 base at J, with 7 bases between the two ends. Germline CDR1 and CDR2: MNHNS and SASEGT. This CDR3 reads CASSGTANTEAFF. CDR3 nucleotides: TGTGCCAGCAGTGGGACAGCGAACACTGAAGCTTTCTTT.

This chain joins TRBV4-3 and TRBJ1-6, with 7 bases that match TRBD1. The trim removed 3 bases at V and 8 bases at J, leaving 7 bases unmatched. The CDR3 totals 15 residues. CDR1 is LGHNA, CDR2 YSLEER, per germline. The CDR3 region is CASSQAWDSHSPLHF. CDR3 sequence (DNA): TGCGCCAGCAGCCAGGCCTGGGACAGCCATTCACCCCTCCACTTT.

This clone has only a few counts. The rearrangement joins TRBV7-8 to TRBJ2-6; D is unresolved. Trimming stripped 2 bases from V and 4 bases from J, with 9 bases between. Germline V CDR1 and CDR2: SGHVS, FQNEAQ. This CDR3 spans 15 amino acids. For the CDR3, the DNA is TGTGCCAGCAGCTTAATCCCCACCGGGGCCAACGTCCTGACTTTC. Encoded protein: CASSLIPTGANVLTF.

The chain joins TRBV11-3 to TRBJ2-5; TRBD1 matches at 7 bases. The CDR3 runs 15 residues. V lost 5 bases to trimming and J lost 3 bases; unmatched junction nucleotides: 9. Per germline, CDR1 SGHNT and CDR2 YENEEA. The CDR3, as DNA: TGTGCCAGCAGCCAGTCGGGACAGCCAAAAGAGACCCAGTACTTC. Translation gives CASSQSGQPKETQYF.

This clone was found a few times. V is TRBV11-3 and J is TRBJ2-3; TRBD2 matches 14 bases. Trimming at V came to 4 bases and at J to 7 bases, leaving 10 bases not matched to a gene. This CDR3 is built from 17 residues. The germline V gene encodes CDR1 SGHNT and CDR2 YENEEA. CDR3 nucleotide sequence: TGTGCCAGCAGCTATAGGACTAGCGGGGGGCGCGCGCATACGCAGTATTTT. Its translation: CASSYRTSGGRAHTQYF.

DNA of the CDR3: TGCAGCGTTTTTTCCTGTCCAACGAATAGCAATCAGCCCCAGCATTTT. It yields the protein CSVFSCPTNSNQPQHF. The chain uses TRBV29-1 and TRBJ1-5; D is uncertain. In germline, CDR1 is SQVTM, CDR2 ANQGSEA. The CDR3 is 16 amino acids. Trimming removed 5 bases at V and 0 bases at J, with 17 bases between.

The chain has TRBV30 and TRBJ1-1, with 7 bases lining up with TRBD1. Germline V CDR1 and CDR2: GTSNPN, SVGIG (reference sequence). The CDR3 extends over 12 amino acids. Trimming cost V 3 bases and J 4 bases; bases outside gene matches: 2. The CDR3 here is CAWRTGVTEAFF. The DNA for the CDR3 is TGTGCCTGGAGAACAGGGGTCACTGAAGCTTTCTTT.

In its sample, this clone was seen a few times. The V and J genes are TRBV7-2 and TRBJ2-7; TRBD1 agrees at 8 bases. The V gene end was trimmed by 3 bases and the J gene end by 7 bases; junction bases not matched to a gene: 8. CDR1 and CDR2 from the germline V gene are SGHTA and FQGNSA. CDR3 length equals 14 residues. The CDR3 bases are TGTGCCAGCAGCTTTATCCAGGGGGCTTGGGAGCAGTACTTC. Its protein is CASSFIQGAWEQYF.

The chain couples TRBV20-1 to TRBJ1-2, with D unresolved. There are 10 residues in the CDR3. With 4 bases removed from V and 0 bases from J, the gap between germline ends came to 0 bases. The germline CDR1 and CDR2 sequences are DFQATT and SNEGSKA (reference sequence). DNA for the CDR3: TGCAGTGCTACTAACTATGGCTACACCTTC. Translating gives CSATNYGYTF.

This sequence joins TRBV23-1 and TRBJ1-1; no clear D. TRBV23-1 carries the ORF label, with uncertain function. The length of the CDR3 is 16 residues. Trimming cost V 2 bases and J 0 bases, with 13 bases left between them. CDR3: CASSQNREGMNTEAFF. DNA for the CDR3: TGCGCCAGCAGTCAAAACCGGGAGGGAATGAACACTGAAGCTTTCTTT.

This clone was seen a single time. As DNA, the CDR3 is TGTGCCAGCAGCCGTTCCGGGACTCTCACAGATACGCAGTATTTT. Translating it yields CASSRSGTLTDTQYF. The rearrangement joins TRBV7-2 to TRBJ2-3, with D perhaps TRBD2 (6 bases). This CDR3 is 15 amino acids long. CDR1 is SGHTA, CDR2 FQGNSA, per germline. The ends were cut back, 5 bases at V and 2 bases at J, with 14 bases in the middle.

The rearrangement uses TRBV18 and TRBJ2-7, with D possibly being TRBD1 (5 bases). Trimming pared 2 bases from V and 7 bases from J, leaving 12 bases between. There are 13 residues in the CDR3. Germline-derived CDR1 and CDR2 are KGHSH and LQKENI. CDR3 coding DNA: TGTGCCAGCTCACCATCAGGGATGGGAGAGCAGTACTTC. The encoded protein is CASSPSGMGEQYF.

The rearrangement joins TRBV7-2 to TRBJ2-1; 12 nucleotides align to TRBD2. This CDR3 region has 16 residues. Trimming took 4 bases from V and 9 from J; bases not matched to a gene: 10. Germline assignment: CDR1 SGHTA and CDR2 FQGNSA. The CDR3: CASSSSLAGGRAEQFF. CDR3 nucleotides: TGTGCCAGCAGCTCTAGCCTAGCGGGGGGGCGGGCTGAGCAGTTCTTC.

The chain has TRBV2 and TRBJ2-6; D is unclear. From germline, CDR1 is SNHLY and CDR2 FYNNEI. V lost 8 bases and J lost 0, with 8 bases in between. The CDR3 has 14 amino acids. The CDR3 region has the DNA TGTGCCAGCGAGACTGGCTCTGGGGCCAACGTCCTGACTTTC. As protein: CASETGSGANVLTF.

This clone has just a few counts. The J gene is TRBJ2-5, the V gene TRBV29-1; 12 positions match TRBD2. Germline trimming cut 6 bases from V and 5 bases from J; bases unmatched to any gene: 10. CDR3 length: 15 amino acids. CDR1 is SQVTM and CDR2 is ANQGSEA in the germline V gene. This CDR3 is CSVARLAGEGETQYF. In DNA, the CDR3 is TGCAGCGTGGCCCGACTAGCGGGGGAGGGGGAGACCCAGTACTTC.

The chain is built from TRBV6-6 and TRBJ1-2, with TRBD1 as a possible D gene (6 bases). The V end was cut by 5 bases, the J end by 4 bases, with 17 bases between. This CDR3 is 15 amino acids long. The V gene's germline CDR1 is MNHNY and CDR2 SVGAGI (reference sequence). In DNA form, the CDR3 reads TGTGCCAGCAGTGCGAAGGGGGATCCGGTCTATGGCTACACCTTC. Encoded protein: CASSAKGDPVYGYTF.